This TCR beta chain emerged from a study of T-cell reconstitution after alpha-beta-depleted transplantation in children. Unique molecular identifiers tagged the TCRbeta library. From the PCR reads, TCRdb called clonotypes with MiXCR, one entry per CDR3 protein. This table has about 110,000 distinct CDR3 sequences, approximately 6.9% appearing once. A note on this clonotype: Its antigen is as yet unknown.

General study points: Several hundred expanded graft clones reportedly gave rise to the alpha-beta T cells present about two months after transplant.

This CDR3 comprises 17 residues. With 0 bases clipped from V and 7 bases from J, the junction kept 10 bases outside the gene matches. From germline, CDR1 is LGHNA and CDR2 YSLEER. The receptor comes from a male patient between 2 and 15 years old who had a stem cell transplant for acute lymphoblastic leukemia, so the T cells may come from the graft donor. The rearrangement joins TRBV4-3 to TRBJ2-4; 9 nucleotides match TRBD2. The sequencing used PBMCs, mostly from graft donor cells, collected 360 days after TCRalphabeta/CD19-depleted stem cell transplant. CDR3 sequence reads: CASSQEARGRAGNIQYF. Written as DNA, the CDR3 is TGCGCCAGCAGCCAAGAGGCCCGCGGGAGGGCCGGGAACATTCAGTACTTC.